The T cell receptor (beta chain) described here comes from a study of shared clonotypes between healthy human individuals. Study-level points and caveats: Collection of samples was limited to blood; tissue repertoires likely differ.

Donors comprised healthy HIV-negative adults lacking recent acute infections or vaccinations. Sequencing was performed with immunoSEQ multiplex PCR; in TCRdb, only in-frame clones are kept and a portion is missing. The data show about 1 million clones, about 76% seen once. This clone was seen only a few times. Its antigen remains unknown. The V and J ends lost 5 bases and 5 bases respectively, with 16 bases between them. CDR3 length: 15 amino acids. CDR1 MNHEY and CDR2 SVGAGI come from the germline V gene. Sequenced input: memory CD4+ T cells sorted from blood. The subset was: CD45RA-negative fraction. The sequence came from a man younger than 35 in good health. The chain uses TRBV6-5 and TRBJ2-1; maybe TRBD2 (5 bases). This CDR3 reads CASSPFGERNNEQFF. For the CDR3, the DNA is TGTGCCAGCAGTCCATTCGGGGAGAGGAACAATGAGCAGTTCTTC.